These T cell receptor beta chains were read from a single sample in a study of blood T cells in healthy people across ages. A single record per CDR3 protein comes from TCRdb applying MiXCR to the 5' RACE reads. In the table there are about 1.4 million distinct CDR3 sequences, approximately 59% of which are singletons. Input material: blood. The receptors stem from a man between 18 and 35 years old in good health. The CDR3 runs from the conserved cysteine through the conserved F or W. The D gene is left open where the match is weak. Clone sizes are given selectively: once, few, many, or a class where the clone is expanded.

d_gene,abundance,j_gene,v_gene,CDR3aa,CDR3nt
.,once,TRBJ2-7,TRBV2,CASSRLQGSSYNEQYF,TGTGCCAGCAGTAGACTACAGGGCAGCTCCTACAATGAGCAGTACTTC
.,few,TRBJ2-7,TRBV7-2,CASSLEAESYEQYF,TGTGCCAGCAGCTTAGAGGCGGAATCCTACGAGCAGTACTTC
.,.,TRBJ2-1,TRBV7-2,CASSLRRNYNEQFF,TGTGCCAGCAGCTTGAGGCGCAACTACAATGAGCAGTTCTTC
TRBD2,.,TRBJ2-1,TRBV6-1,CASSDGTSGYNEQFF,TGTGCCAGCAGTGATGGGACTAGCGGTTACAATGAGCAGTTCTTC
.,.,TRBJ1-1,TRBV4-1,CASSVFGGNTEAFF,TGCGCCAGCAGCGTTTTCGGAGGGAACACTGAAGCTTTCTTT
.,.,TRBJ2-7,TRBV9,CASSVAPTNEQYF,TGTGCCAGCAGCGTAGCTCCCACCAATGAGCAGTACTTC
.,.,TRBJ2-7,TRBV20-1,CSASFGGGYEQYF,TGCAGTGCTAGTTTCGGGGGTGGCTACGAGCAGTACTTC
TRBD1,.,TRBJ2-2,TRBV6-2/TRBV6-3,CASSYLGQGPGELFF,TGTGCCAGCAGTTACCTCGGACAGGGGCCCGGGGAGCTGTTTTTT
.,.,TRBJ1-5,TRBV12-3/TRBV12-4,CASSLAPGGGQPQHF,TGTGCCAGCAGTTTAGCGCCGGGGGGAGGCCAGCCCCAGCATTTT
.,.,TRBJ1-2,TRBV4-1,CASSQDPTLCGYTF,TGCGCCAGCAGCCAAGATCCGACCCTCTGTGGCTACACCTTC
.,.,TRBJ2-1,TRBV20-1,CSAEDASHAGNEQFF,TGCAGTGCAGAGGACGCCTCTCACGCTGGTAATGAGCAGTTCTTC
TRBD1,.,TRBJ1-1,TRBV5-1,CASSLEAGGMNTEAFF,TGCGCCAGCAGCTTGGAAGCAGGGGGTATGAACACTGAAGCTTTCTTT
TRBD2,.,TRBJ2-7,TRBV4-3,CASSQSGGAPYEQYF,TGCGCCAGCAGCCAGAGCGGGGGGGCGCCATACGAGCAGTACTTC
.,few,TRBJ2-3,TRBV24-1,CATSADTQYF,TGTGCCACCAGTGCAGATACGCAGTATTTT
.,.,TRBJ2-7,TRBV6-1,CASSEGAIPYEQYF,TGTGCCAGCAGTGAGGGGGCGATTCCCTACGAGCAGTACTTC
.,.,TRBJ2-4,TRBV5-6,CASSLAALLAKNIQYF,TGTGCCAGCAGCTTGGCCGCCCTTTTAGCCAAAAACATTCAGTACTTC
.,.,TRBJ1-1,TRBV4-1,CASSFPQGMNTEAFF,TGCGCCAGCAGCTTCCCACAGGGCATGAACACTGAAGCTTTCTTT
TRBD1,.,TRBJ2-7,TRBV3-1,CASSQGLRTGKFHEQYF,TGTGCCAGCAGCCAAGGGTTAAGGACAGGGAAGTTCCACGAGCAGTACTTC
.,few,TRBJ2-7,TRBV7-2,CASSPTSPSYEQYF,TGTGCCAGCAGCCCTACTAGCCCCTCCTACGAGCAGTACTTC
.,.,TRBJ1-2,TRBV3-1,CASSQETARYGYTF,TGTGCCAGCAGCCAAGAAACAGCCCGCTATGGCTACACCTTC
.,many,TRBJ2-4,TRBV12-1,CASSQRTGRQNIQYF,TGTGCCAGCAGCCAGAGGACAGGGAGGCAAAACATTCAGTACTTC
TRBD1,.,TRBJ1-2,TRBV29-1,CSVEVQGGGGGYTF,TGCAGCGTTGAAGTTCAAGGGGGAGGGGGCGGCTACACCTTC
.,.,TRBJ2-1,TRBV11-2,CASSSPGGQAGGGTQFF,TGTGCCAGCAGCTCCCCGGGTGGACAGGCTGGAGGAGGGACCCAGTTCTTC
TRBD1,.,TRBJ2-7,TRBV29-1,CSVAPDRGLGDEQYF,TGCAGCGTTGCCCCCGACAGGGGCCTCGGGGACGAGCAGTACTTC
.,once,TRBJ2-7,TRBV6-2/TRBV6-3,CVSSYSREVGYEQYF,TGTGTCAGCAGTTACTCAAGGGAGGTGGGCTACGAGCAGTACTTC
.,few,TRBJ2-7,TRBV28,CASSFGTANEQYF,TGTGCCAGCAGTTTTGGGACTGCAAACGAGCAGTACTTC
.,few,TRBJ2-7,TRBV5-1,CASSFETGYYEQYF,TGCGCCAGCAGCTTCGAGACAGGCTACTACGAGCAGTACTTC
.,.,TRBJ2-1,TRBV7-9,CASSPVKTSSYNEQFF,TGTGCCAGCAGCCCTGTTAAGACTAGCTCCTACAATGAGCAGTTCTTC
.,.,TRBJ2-7,TRBV4-2,CASKGGKGPYEQYF,TGTGCCAGCAAGGGAGGCAAAGGGCCCTACGAGCAGTACTTC
.,.,TRBJ1-2,TRBV14,CASSNQAGRAYGYTF,TGTGCCAGCAGCAACCAAGCAGGGAGGGCATATGGCTACACCTTC
TRBD1,.,TRBJ2-1,TRBV9,CASSVFPGTGKNEQFF,TGTGCCAGCAGCGTTTTTCCCGGGACAGGGAAGAATGAGCAGTTCTTC
.,.,TRBJ2-7,TRBV19,CASSIGGSEQYF,TGTGCCAGTAGTATTGGTGGGAGCGAGCAGTACTTC
TRBD1,once,TRBJ2-5,TRBV6-5,CASSPRQGGYEQTQYF,TGTGCCAGCAGCCCCCGACAGGGGGGTTATGAACAGACCCAGTACTTC
.,once,TRBJ1-1,TRBV4-1,CASSQETLHTMNTEAFF,TGCGCCAGCAGCCAAGAAACTCTCCATACGATGAACACTGAAGCTTTCTTT
.,few,TRBJ2-1,TRBV20-1,CSASVGAYNEQFF,TGCAGTGCTAGCGTCGGGGCGTACAATGAGCAGTTCTTC
TRBD2,.,TRBJ2-7,TRBV6-6,CASRGTSYYEQYF,TGTGCCAGCAGGGGGACTAGCTATTACGAGCAGTACTTC
.,.,TRBJ1-2,TRBV10-3,CAISGYPGSYGYTF,TGTGCCATCAGTGGGTACCCAGGATCCTATGGCTACACCTTC
TRBD2,.,TRBJ2-5,TRBV28,CASSSSKAGGRETQYF,TGTGCCAGCAGTTCATCTAAGGCGGGAGGGAGAGAGACCCAGTACTTC
TRBD2,once,TRBJ2-3,TRBV12-3/TRBV12-4,CASSLSSGRVDTQYF,TGTGCCAGCAGTTTATCTAGCGGGAGGGTAGATACGCAGTATTTT
.,.,TRBJ1-2,TRBV21-1,CASSKDGGPNYGYTF,TGTGCCAGCAGCAAAGACGGGGGTCCCAACTATGGCTACACCTTC
TRBD1,once,TRBJ2-2,TRBV6-5,CASSSGDRYTGELFF,TGTGCCAGCAGTTCAGGGGACAGATACACCGGGGAGCTGTTTTTT
TRBD1,.,TRBJ2-7,TRBV27,CASSPGTGWYYEQYF,TGTGCCAGCAGTCCCGGGACAGGGTGGTACTACGAGCAGTACTTC
.,.,TRBJ2-4,TRBV12-3/TRBV12-4,CASSLGEAQYF,TGTGCCAGCAGTTTGGGGGAAGCGCAGTACTTC
.,few,TRBJ2-1,TRBV3-1,CASRVGFRNEQFF,TGTGCCAGCCGAGTGGGGTTTCGGAATGAGCAGTTCTTC